This record looks at one TCR beta chain sequence and its context. The data belong to a study of T cell changes during pregnancy in multiple sclerosis. The CDR3 consists of 16 residues. The V and J ends lost 2 bases and 4 bases, in that order; junction bases with no gene match: 10. CDR1 and CDR2 (germline): MDHEN, SYDVKM. Data came from immunoSEQ multiplex PCR; TCRdb stores just in-frame clones and leaves some out. The table has approximately 130,000 clones, roughly 95% seen once. The receptor was isolated from a female donor with multiple sclerosis, enrolled in a pregnancy study. This sequence joins TRBV28 and TRBJ1-2, with 7 bases fitting TRBD1. This material consisted of peripheral blood, taken after pregnancy. CDR3: CASSLPAGGTLYGYTF. As DNA, the CDR3 is TGTGCCAGCAGTTTACCGGCAGGGGGAACCCTCTATGGCTACACCTTC.